This T cell receptor (beta chain) was sequenced during a study of neurological immune-mediated disorders. This clonotype appeared many times. The antigen is unknown. The cDNA was produced through 5'RACE with 10-nucleotide random UMIs. The output of every sequencing run exceeded 190 million TCR-beta sequences, derived from 15-18 subjects. TCRdb ran MiXCR on the 5' RACE reads and lists one entry per CDR3 protein. The sample has fewer than 35,000 distinct CDR3 sequences, approximately 3.2% seen once. Findings of the study overall: It was HTLV-1-associated myelopathy that showed the most TCR clonal expansion, while multiple sclerosis showed the least, falling below healthy controls. It was the repertoires of 18 of 34 multiple sclerosis patients that phylogenetic grouping placed in one related-CDR3 cluster, which is a possible signature.

Germline loops: CDR1 SGHRS, CDR2 YFSETQ. Trimming shortened V by 0 bases and J by 6 bases, and 6 bases separated the two germline ends. The CDR3 extends over 13 amino acids. The sample comprised PBMCs. The TCR comes from a woman in her thirties with multiple sclerosis. The V call is TRBV5-1, the J call TRBJ2-2; the D call may be TRBD1 or TRBD2 (5 bases each). The CDR3 DNA reads TGCGCCAGCAGCTTGGTGGGGGCCGGGGAGCTGTTTTTT. Translation gives CASSLVGAGELFF.